The 23 T cell receptor beta chains given below trace back to one sample, sequenced in a study of T cells after yellow fever vaccination. TCRdb recomputed calls from the 5' RACE reads with MiXCR, one row per CDR3 protein. The sample includes some 26,000 distinct CDR3 sequences, around 3.4% of them seen just once. The material sequenced was PBMCs, either bulk or a sorted T-cell subset (CD4+, CD8+, memory, or dextramer-sorted; not recorded which), taken about 49 days after the first yellow fever vaccination. These receptors were collected from a man aged 18 to 30 who received the YFV17D yellow fever vaccine.

Many counts were recorded for this clonotype. The CDR3, as DNA: TGCAGCGCCATCCGGGACACTAACCCAATGACGCAGTTCTTC. It encodes CSAIRDTNPMTQFF. The gene calls are TRBV29-1 and TRBJ2-1, with D maybe TRBD1 (6 bases). Trimming took off 7 bases at V and 12 bases at J, with 25 bases between the two ends. The CDR3 spans 14 residues. Per germline, CDR1 SQVTM and CDR2 ANQGSEA.

Ten or more counts support this clonotype. The V gene is TRBV6-2 or TRBV6-3, the J gene TRBJ1-1; D is ambiguous. This CDR3 comprises 15 residues. Deletions cut 2 bases from V and 4 bases from J, with 14 bases between. Germline V gives CDR1 MNHEY, CDR2 SVGEGT. The CDR3 DNA is TGTGCCAGCAGTTACACCGGTGGGGTTCGCACTGAAGCTTTCTTT. Amino acids: CASSYTGGVRTEAFF.

This clonotype was counted ten times or more. This sequence joins TRBV9 and TRBJ2-7; D may correspond to TRBD1 or TRBD2 (5 bases each). From germline, CDR1 is SGDLS and CDR2 YYNGEE. Trimming cost V 0 bases and J 3 bases, with 13 bases left between them. This CDR3 has 15 amino acids. CDR3 DNA: TGTGCCAGCAGCGTAGGTGCGGGCAGGGACTACGAGCAGTACTTC. This encodes CASSVGAGRDYEQYF. The variable domain in full, completed from reference TRBV9 and TRBJ2-7, reads DSGVTQTPKHLITATGQRVTLRCSPRSGDLSVYWYQQSLDQGLQFLIQYYNGEERAKGNILERFSAQQFPDLHSELNLSSLELGDSALYFCASSVGAGRDYEQYFGPGTRLTVT.

At least ten counts were recorded for this clonotype. V usage is TRBV18 and J usage is TRBJ1-1; tentative D call: TRBD1 (6 bases). The CDR3 has 13 amino acids. The germline gives CDR1 KGHSH, CDR2 LQKENI. The V gene lost 0 bases and the J gene lost 10 bases, with 12 bases spanning the gap. CDR3 region: CASSPPGGPRAFF. The CDR3 DNA follows: TGTGCCAGCTCACCACCCGGGGGCCCAAGAGCTTTCTTT.

The table lists this clonotype with many counts. This sequence joins TRBV3-1 and TRBJ2-5, with D unresolved. Germline V lookup: CDR1 LGHDT, CDR2 YNNKEL (reference sequence). This CDR3 has 12 amino acids. V lost 2 bases, J lost 3 bases, and 4 bases lay in between. CDR3 in amino acids: CASSQREETQYF. CDR3 DNA sequence: TGTGCCAGCAGCCAAAGGGAAGAGACCCAGTACTTC.

This clonotype was recorded at least ten times. This CDR3 is CASSQDGHFEGGSHEQFF. The CDR3, as DNA: TGCGCCAGCAGCCAAGATGGGCATTTCGAGGGGGGCTCGCATGAGCAGTTCTTC. The chain links TRBV4-1 to TRBJ2-1; D possibly matches TRBD1 or TRBD2 (6 bases each). Looked up from germline, CDR1 is MGHRA and CDR2 is YSYEKL. This CDR3 is 18 amino acids long. V dropped 0 bases and J dropped 8 bases, with 23 bases sitting between them.

This clonotype has a count of ten or more. The chain is built from TRBV7-2 and TRBJ2-1; 7 bases are shared with TRBD1. The CDR3 extends over 14 amino acids. With 5 bases clipped from V and 9 bases from J, the junction kept 10 bases outside the gene matches. Germline V CDR1 and CDR2: SGHTA, FQGNSA. In DNA, the CDR3 is TGTGCCAGCAGCCGACAGACAGGGATGTTTGAGCAGTTCTTC. Encoded protein: CASSRQTGMFEQFF.

This clonotype has a count of ten or more. The V call is TRBV15, the J call TRBJ2-5, with D unresolved. Germline values: CDR1 LNHNV, CDR2 YYDKDF (reference sequence). The V gene lost 1 base and the J gene lost 4 bases, with 16 bases spanning the gap. This CDR3 contains 16 residues. The CDR3 region has the DNA TGTGCCACCAGCAGAGCTGGCTCCCCAAGCCGAGAGACCCAGTACTTC. It specifies CATSRAGSPSRETQYF.

This clonotype was counted at least ten times. This chain uses TRBV7-9 with TRBJ1-1, with 7 bases identical to TRBD1. V lost 10 bases, J lost 5 bases, and 13 bases stayed unmatched. CDR1 and CDR2 from the germline V gene are SEHNR and FQNEAQ (reference sequence). The CDR3 covers 14 residues. This chain's CDR3 is CATQEKGARTEAFF. The DNA of the CDR3 is TGTGCCACTCAAGAGAAGGGGGCGAGAACTGAAGCTTTCTTT.

There are many counts of this clonotype. This chain joins TRBV6-2 or TRBV6-3 and TRBJ2-5; no firm D call. The ends were cut back, 6 bases at V and 4 bases at J, with 9 bases in the middle. CDR3 length equals 12 residues. Germline-derived CDR1 and CDR2 are MNHEY and SVGEGT. The CDR3 nucleotides read TGTGCCAGCAGCCCCGGGTCAGAGACCCAGTACTTC. Amino acids: CASSPGSETQYF.

This clonotype is medium-sized (0.01 to 0.1%). The J gene is TRBJ2-1, the V gene TRBV20-1; tentatively, D is TRBD1 or TRBD2 (5 bases each). The germline CDR1 and CDR2 sequences are DFQATT and SNEGSKA (reference sequence). V lost 0 bases to trimming and J lost 2 bases, with 11 bases between them. This CDR3 spans 15 amino acids. This CDR3 is CSARDGRGPYNEQFF. The CDR3, as DNA: TGCAGTGCTAGAGATGGACGGGGACCCTACAATGAGCAGTTCTTC.

This clonotype has ten or more counts. The rearrangement links TRBV18 to TRBJ2-7; 9 positions agree with TRBD1. From germline, CDR1 is KGHSH and CDR2 LQKENI. CDR3 size: 13 residues. The ends lost 5 bases at V and 9 bases at J; junction bases unmatched: 8. CDR3 protein: CASSSRDREAQYV. As DNA, the CDR3 is TGTGCCAGCTCATCACGGGACAGGGAGGCGCAGTACGTC.

This clonotype came up many times. The chain has TRBV6-1 and TRBJ1-4; 10 nucleotides line up with TRBD1. Germline CDR1 reads MNHNS; CDR2 reads SASEGT. The CDR3 extends over 14 amino acids. Trimming at V came to 6 bases and at J to 7 bases, leaving 5 bases not matched to a gene. CDR3 sequence reads: CASRPTGGREKLFF. In DNA, the CDR3 is TGTGCCAGCAGACCGACAGGGGGCCGTGAAAAACTGTTTTTT.

This clonotype came up many times. The gene calls are TRBV12-3 or TRBV12-4 and TRBJ2-3; a weak D match, TRBD2 (6 bases). The CDR3 consists of 14 residues. Between the trimmed V and J ends, which lost 3 bases and 4 bases, there was a span of 11 bases. CDR3 amino acids: CASSLRTMPDTQYF. The CDR3 nucleotides are TGTGCCAGCAGTTTGCGGACTATGCCAGATACGCAGTATTTT.

This clonotype was detected ten times or more. The J gene is TRBJ2-7, the V gene TRBV10-3; 8 positions agree with TRBD2. CDR3 length equals 15 residues. V was pared by 7 bases and J by 2 bases, with 10 bases of the junction left unmatched. Germline lookup yields CDR1 ENHRY and CDR2 SYGVKD. Here the CDR3 reads CAITVFSAGAYEQYF. The CDR3 nucleotides are TGTGCCATCACTGTTTTTTCAGCGGGGGCCTACGAGCAGTACTTC.

The sample holds many counts of this clonotype. This chain connects TRBV20-1 to TRBJ1-5; tentative D call: TRBD1 (5 bases). Germline V gene lookup returns CDR1 DFQATT and CDR2 SNEGSKA (reference sequence). Trimming pared 6 bases from V and 4 bases from J, leaving 10 bases between. This CDR3 is built from 12 residues. This CDR3 is CSASQGNQPQHF. The CDR3 DNA is TGCAGTGCGAGTCAGGGAAATCAGCCCCAGCATTTT.

This clonotype was detected ten times or more. The rearrangement links TRBV5-1 to TRBJ2-7, with 10 nucleotides matching TRBD1. Germline V gene data show CDR1 as SGHRS and CDR2 as YFSETQ. The junction had 3 bases not matched to a gene; V was cut back by 1 base and J by 5 bases. The CDR3 has 14 residues. The chain's CDR3 is CASSLLTGGNEQYF. CDR3 DNA sequence: TGCGCCAGCAGCTTGCTGACAGGGGGCAACGAGCAGTACTTC.

The sample holds many counts of this clonotype. The CDR3 sequence: CASSPTGQRQETQYF. In DNA form, the CDR3 reads TGCGCCAGCAGCCCAACGGGACAGCGACAAGAGACCCAGTACTTC. This sequence joins TRBV4-1 and TRBJ2-5, with 7 bases fitting TRBD1. Germline V gives CDR1 MGHRA, CDR2 YSYEKL. This CDR3 is 15 amino acids long. Trimming cost V 4 bases and J 2 bases; bases outside gene matches: 7.

This clonotype was recorded at least ten times. The chain uses TRBV27 and TRBJ2-7; D is possibly TRBD1 (6 bases). Germline V gene data show CDR1 as MNHEY and CDR2 as SMNVEV (reference sequence). CDR3 length equals 13 residues. The V gene lost 7 bases and the J gene lost 3 bases, with 13 bases spanning the gap. CDR3 residues: CASIEGHRYEQYV. DNA for the CDR3: TGTGCCAGCATCGAGGGACACCGCTACGAGCAGTACGTC.

This clonotype was seen repeatedly, ten times or more. The chain combines TRBV7-2 with TRBJ2-7, with D perhaps TRBD1 or TRBD2 (5 bases each). Germline V gene lookup returns CDR1 SGHTA and CDR2 FQGNSA. V was clipped by 5 bases and J by 1 base, with 12 bases between them. The CDR3 contains 14 residues. CDR3 sequence reads: CASSPGRTSYEQYF. CDR3 bases: TGTGCCAGCAGCCCGGGACGGACATCCTACGAGCAGTACTTC.

This clonotype was counted ten times or more. The genes are TRBV29-1 and TRBJ2-1; D perhaps matches TRBD2 (7 bases). Looked up from germline, CDR1 is SQVTM and CDR2 is ANQGSEA. Trimming stripped 7 bases from V and 7 bases from J, with 20 bases between. The CDR3 loop spans 14 amino acids. CDR3 protein: CSAGGRGAKNEQFF. The CDR3 nucleotides read TGCAGCGCCGGGGGACGGGGGGCGAAAAATGAGCAGTTCTTC.

Many counts were recorded for this clonotype. The V gene is TRBV7-3, the J gene TRBJ2-1, with D perhaps given as TRBD1 or TRBD2 (5 bases each). Germline CDR1 and CDR2: SGHTA and FQGTGA. Trimming left V 5 bases short and J 8 bases short, with 16 bases between. This CDR3 spans 14 amino acids. The CDR3 protein is CASSLGTVGDEQFF. DNA for the CDR3: TGTGCCAGCAGCCTAGGGACGGTAGGCGATGAGCAGTTCTTC.

This clonotype showed up many times. V gene TRBV5-1 combines with J gene TRBJ1-4; perhaps TRBD1 as D (5 bases). Germline V gene lookup returns CDR1 SGHRS and CDR2 YFSETQ. The CDR3 has 14 amino acids. Trimming took 0 bases from V and 5 from J, leaving 8 bases between them. The CDR3 bases are TGCGCCAGCAGCTTGGGACAGAGCAATGAAAAACTGTTTTTT. This codes for CASSLGQSNEKLFF.